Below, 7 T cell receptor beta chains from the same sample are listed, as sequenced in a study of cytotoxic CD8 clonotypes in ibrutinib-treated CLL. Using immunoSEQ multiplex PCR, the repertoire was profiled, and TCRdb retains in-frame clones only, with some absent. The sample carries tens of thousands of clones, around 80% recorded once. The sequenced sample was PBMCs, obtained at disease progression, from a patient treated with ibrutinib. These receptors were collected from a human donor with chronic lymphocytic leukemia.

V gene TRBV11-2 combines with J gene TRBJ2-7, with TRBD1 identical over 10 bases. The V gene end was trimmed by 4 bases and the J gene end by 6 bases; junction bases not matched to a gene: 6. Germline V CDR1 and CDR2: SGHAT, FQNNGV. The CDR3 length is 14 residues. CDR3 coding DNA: TGTGCCAGCAGCTCCCCCGGGACAGGGGCCGAGCAGTACTTC. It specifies CASSSPGTGAEQYF.

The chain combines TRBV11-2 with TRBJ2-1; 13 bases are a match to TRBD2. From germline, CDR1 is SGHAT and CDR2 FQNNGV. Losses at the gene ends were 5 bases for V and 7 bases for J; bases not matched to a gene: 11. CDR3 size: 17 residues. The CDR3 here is CASSRTSGRAGFNEQFF. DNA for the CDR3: TGTGCCAGCAGCCGCACTAGCGGGAGGGCCGGATTTAATGAGCAGTTCTTC.

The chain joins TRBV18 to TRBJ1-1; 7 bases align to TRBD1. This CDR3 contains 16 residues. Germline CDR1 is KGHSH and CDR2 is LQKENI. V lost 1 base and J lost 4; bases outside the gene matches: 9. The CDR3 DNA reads TGTGCCAGCTCACCACAGGGGGCGAAAGTAGGCACTGAAGCTTTCTTT. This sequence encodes CASSPQGAKVGTEAFF.

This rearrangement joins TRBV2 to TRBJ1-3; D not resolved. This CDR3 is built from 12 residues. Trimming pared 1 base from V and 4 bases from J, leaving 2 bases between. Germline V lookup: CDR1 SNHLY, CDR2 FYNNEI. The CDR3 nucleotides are TGTGCCAGCAGTGAAGTAGGAAACACCATATATTTT. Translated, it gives CASSEVGNTIYF.

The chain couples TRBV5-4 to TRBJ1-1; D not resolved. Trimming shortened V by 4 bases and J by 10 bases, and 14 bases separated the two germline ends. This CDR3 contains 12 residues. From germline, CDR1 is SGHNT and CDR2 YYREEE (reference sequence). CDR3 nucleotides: TGTGCCAGCAGCCTACGTCCTGAGGCAGCTTTCTTT. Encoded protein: CASSLRPEAAFF.

CDR3 sequence (DNA): TGTGCCTGGACGCGACAGGGTGGGGAAAAACTGTTTTTT. As protein: CAWTRQGGEKLFF. The J gene is TRBJ1-4, the V gene TRBV30; TRBD1 matches at 7 bases. Trimming cost V 4 bases and J 8 bases; bases outside gene matches: 7. Per germline, CDR1 GTSNPN and CDR2 SVGIG (reference sequence). CDR3 length: 13 amino acids.

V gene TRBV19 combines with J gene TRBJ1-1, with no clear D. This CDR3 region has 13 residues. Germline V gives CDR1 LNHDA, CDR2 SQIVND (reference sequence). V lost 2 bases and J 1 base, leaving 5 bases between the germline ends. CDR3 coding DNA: TGTGCCAGTAGTATATATCCGAACACTGAAGCTTTCTTT. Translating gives CASSIYPNTEAFF.